The 17 T cell receptor beta chains presented below share a single source sample, sequenced in a study of early T cells in non-severe SARS-CoV-2 infection. TCRdb itself ran the 5' RACE reads through MiXCR, one entry per CDR3 protein. The sample consists of some 70,000 distinct CDR3 sequences, 12% of them appearing once. Sequencing was performed on whole blood. These receptors originate from an adult who was a healthcare worker with PCR-confirmed SARS-CoV-2 infection or an uninfected control (not recorded which).

At least ten counts were recorded for this clonotype. V is TRBV20-1 and J is TRBJ2-2, with 9 bases lining up with TRBD1. The germline CDR1 and CDR2 sequences are DFQATT and SNEGSKA (reference sequence). The CDR3 spans 13 residues. V shed 8 bases and J 5 bases; nucleotides not matched to a gene: 6. The CDR3 DNA follows: TGCAGTCCACAGGGGGCGAGGACCGGGGAGCTGTTTTTT. It encodes CSPQGARTGELFF.

The chain couples TRBV5-1 to TRBJ2-3, with TRBD1 identical over 7 bases. The V segment lost 1 base and the J segment 1 base; nucleotides outside the gene matches: 3. CDR3 length equals 15 residues. Looked up from germline, CDR1 is SGHRS and CDR2 is YFSETQ. The CDR3 nucleotides read TGCGCCAGCAGCTTGATCGGACAGGGCACAGATACGCAGTATTTT. Translating it yields CASSLIGQGTDTQYF.

This clonotype was detected once. CDR3 region: CASSVDTSGRRQETQYF. CDR3 bases: TGTGCCAGCAGCGTAGACACTAGCGGGAGGCGACAAGAGACCCAGTACTTC. The J gene is TRBJ2-5, the V gene TRBV9, with 12 bases that match TRBD2. J lost 2 bases, V lost 0 bases, and 5 bases had no gene match. Germline V gene sequence: CDR1 SGDLS, CDR2 YYNGEE. CDR3 length equals 17 residues.

This clonotype was seen only a few times. The chain couples TRBV7-9 to TRBJ2-1; D tentatively reads TRBD1 or TRBD2 (7 bases each). This CDR3 region has 14 residues. Germline CDR1 is SEHNR and CDR2 is FQNEAQ (reference sequence). The V gene lost 5 bases and the J gene lost 10 bases, with 18 bases spanning the gap. The CDR3 is CASSPVQGGDEQFF. CDR3 sequence (DNA): TGTGCCAGCAGCCCAGTTCAGGGGGGGGACGAGCAGTTCTTC.

This clonotype was seen repeatedly, ten times or more. The chain has TRBV2 and TRBJ2-1, with 7 bases lining up with TRBD2. V lost 6 bases and J lost 5; bases outside the gene matches: 4. The CDR3 spans 13 residues. Germline CDR1 reads SNHLY; CDR2 reads FYNNEI. DNA for the CDR3: TGTGCCAGCAGCGGGACTACCCACAATGAGCAGTTCTTC. It encodes CASSGTTHNEQFF. The variable domain in full, completed from reference TRBV2 and TRBJ2-1, reads EPEVTQTPSHQVTQMGQEVILRCVPISNHLYFYWYRQILGQKVEFLVSFYNNEISEKSEIFDDQFSVERPDGSNFTLKIRSTKLEDSAMYFCASSGTTHNEQFFGPGTRLTVL.

CDR3 residues: CSVGQVDQPQHF. The CDR3 region has the DNA TGCAGCGTCGGACAGGTGGATCAGCCCCAGCATTTT. The rearrangement links TRBV29-1 to TRBJ1-5, with 7 positions matching TRBD1. The CDR3 length is 12 residues. The trim removed 6 bases at V and 5 bases at J, leaving 4 bases unmatched. From germline, CDR1 is SQVTM and CDR2 ANQGSEA.

The table lists this clonotype with many counts. This chain connects TRBV14 to TRBJ2-5; D possibly corresponds to TRBD2 (5 bases). Germline loops: CDR1 SGHDN, CDR2 FVKESK. V lost 4 bases to trimming and J lost 0 bases, with 9 bases between them. This CDR3 is 14 amino acids long. The CDR3 spells CASSPEADQETQYF. In DNA, the CDR3 is TGTGCCAGCAGCCCGGAGGCGGACCAAGAGACCCAGTACTTC.

Only a few counts were recorded for this clonotype. This chain connects TRBV15 to TRBJ1-5, with D hard to call. Germline loops: CDR1 LNHNV, CDR2 YYDKDF (reference sequence). This CDR3 is built from 14 residues. V gave up 1 base and J gave up 3 bases, with 7 bases separating them. The CDR3 bases are TGTGCCACCAGCAGAGGCAGTTCCAATCAGCCCCAGCATTTT. Its protein is CATSRGSSNQPQHF.

V is TRBV29-1 and J is TRBJ2-2; 14 bases line up with TRBD2. Germline V gives CDR1 SQVTM, CDR2 ANQGSEA. V was pared by 7 bases and J by 8 bases, with 15 bases of the junction left unmatched. This CDR3 is built from 17 residues. The CDR3 loop is CSASGQGLAGVGGELFF. The DNA for the CDR3 is TGCAGCGCTTCCGGACAGGGACTAGCGGGAGTGGGTGGGGAGCTGTTTTTT.

Ten or more counts support this clonotype. The chain joins TRBV20-1 to TRBJ2-1; 14 nucleotides match TRBD2. Germline CDR1 and CDR2: DFQATT and SNEGSKA (reference sequence). CDR3 length: 16 amino acids. The V and J ends lost 1 base and 5 bases, in that order; junction bases with no gene match: 4. The CDR3 reads CSARGLAGGPHNEQFF. The CDR3 DNA reads TGCAGTGCTAGAGGACTAGCGGGAGGGCCTCACAATGAGCAGTTCTTC.

The table lists this clonotype with many counts. In nucleotides, the CDR3 is TGCAGTGCTAGAGATCCACAGTCTGGAAACACCATATATTTT. The encoded protein is CSARDPQSGNTIYF. The V gene is TRBV20-1, the J gene TRBJ1-3; D is ambiguous. Germline CDR1 DFQATT, CDR2 SNEGSKA (reference sequence). Trimming cost V 0 bases and J 1 base, with 7 bases left between them. The CDR3 runs to 14 residues.

The chain employs TRBV2 and TRBJ1-4; TRBD1 matches at 11 bases. V shed 6 bases, J shed 8 bases, and the junction held 5 bases outside the gene matches. This CDR3 is 14 amino acids long. In germline, CDR1 is SNHLY, CDR2 FYNNEI. The CDR3 is CASRAGTGGEKLFF. DNA for the CDR3: TGTGCCAGCAGGGCCGGGACAGGGGGGGAAAAACTGTTTTTT.

Only a few counts were recorded for this clonotype. CDR3 DNA sequence: TGCAGCGTCGTAAGCGGGGCACTCACAGATACGCAGTATTTT. It encodes CSVVSGALTDTQYF. The chain couples TRBV29-1 to TRBJ2-3; 7 bases align to TRBD2. This CDR3 is built from 14 residues. The V and J ends lost 6 bases and 2 bases, in that order; junction bases with no gene match: 8. CDR1 and CDR2 (germline): SQVTM, ANQGSEA.

This clonotype was recorded at least ten times. For the CDR3, the DNA is TGTGCCAGCAGCCAAGTGGGTTCTCAGAATACGCAGTATTTT. It encodes CASSQVGSQNTQYF. The chain combines TRBV14 with TRBJ2-3; D gene unclear. Trimming removed 1 base at V and 7 bases at J, with 12 bases between. The germline CDR1 and CDR2 sequences are SGHDN and FVKESK. The CDR3 is 14 amino acids.

The chain links TRBV7-3 to TRBJ2-5, with 9 bases lining up with TRBD1. J gave up 4 bases and V 8 bases, and 8 bases lay outside the gene matches. CDR3 length: 14 residues. Germline values: CDR1 SGHTA, CDR2 FQGTGA. This CDR3 reads CASAQNRGLETQYF. CDR3 nucleotide sequence: TGTGCCAGCGCCCAGAACAGGGGGCTAGAGACCCAGTACTTC.

Ten or more counts support this clonotype. This chain uses TRBV7-6 with TRBJ1-6; 7 positions match TRBD1. Per the germline V gene, CDR1 is SGHVS and CDR2 is FNYEAQ. The CDR3 length is 16 residues. V lost 3 bases and J lost 9; bases outside the gene matches: 11. The CDR3 DNA follows: TGTGCCAGCAGCTTCCGTACCGGGACAGTGGGTTCACCCCTCCACTTT. Protein: CASSFRTGTVGSPLHF.

V gene TRBV7-9 combines with J gene TRBJ2-3; 11 positions match TRBD1. Germline CDR1 reads SEHNR; CDR2 reads FQNEAQ (reference sequence). CDR3 length: 15 amino acids. Trimming at V came to 7 bases and at J to 4 bases, leaving 7 bases not matched to a gene. The CDR3 reads CASTPDRGRPDTQYF. Written as DNA, the CDR3 is TGTGCCAGCACCCCGGACAGGGGGCGTCCAGATACGCAGTATTTT.